This T cell receptor beta chain stems from a study of shared clonotypes between healthy human individuals. Findings and limits, study-wide: Unshared clonotypes carried lower generation probabilities than those common to all four donors.

A word on this clone: Its antigen is not known.

Repertoires were generated with immunoSEQ multiplex PCR, while TCRdb's copy carries only in-frame clones and drops some. The sample comprises under 650,000 clones, about 95% of which are singletons, and approximately 0.06% rests with the top ten. Donors were healthy HIV-negative adults without recent acute infections or vaccinations. This sequence originates from a woman in her twenties or thirties in good health. Sequencing was done on a sample of naive CD4+ T cells sorted from blood. Subset noted: CD45RA+ positively selected.

The CDR3 sequence: CASSPGDYMDTIYF. CDR3 DNA: TGTGCCAGCTCACCAGGAGACTATATGGACACCATATATTTT. The rearrangement uses TRBV18 and TRBJ1-3, with D uncertain. From germline, CDR1 is KGHSH and CDR2 LQKENI. The CDR3 is 14 residues long. V was pared by 2 bases and J by 8 bases, with 13 bases between. The variable domain in full, with the rest retrieved from reference TRBV18 and TRBJ1-3, is NAGVMQNPRHLVRRRGQEARLRCSPMKGHSHVYWYRQLPEEGLKFMVYLQKENIIDESGMPKERFSAEFPKEGPSILRIQQVVRGDSAAYFCASSPGDYMDTIYFGEGSWLTVV.